This is a list of T cell receptor beta chains from one sample in a study of T cells after posttransplantation cyclophosphamide. Generated by immunoSEQ multiplex PCR, the TCRdb table keeps only in-frame clones and is missing some. The repertoire holds fewer than 45,000 clones, roughly 78% seen once, with 6.5% to 9.5% in the top ten. Specimen: CD4+ T cells sorted from blood, collected just over 1,900 days after a stem cell transplant with posttransplant cyclophosphamide. These receptors came from a female patient aged 35 to 55 who received an allogeneic stem cell transplant from a related donor, was CMV-positive, and had no GVHD. Some T cells may be the graft donor's. Each CDR3 is given with its conserved first and last residue. Each record gives: V gene, clone size, D gene, J gene, CDR3 protein, CDR3 DNA. D genes are given only for firm matches. Size is stated for part of the rows, as once, few or many counts, or as a class when the clone is expanded.

>TRBV4-3|NA|TRBD2|TRBJ2-3
CASSNRASGGAGDTDTQYF
TGCGCCAGCAGCAATAGGGCTAGCGGGGGGGCCGGAGACACAGATACGCAGTATTTT
>TRBV6-5|NA|TRBD1|TRBJ2-2
CASRPTGGDTGELFF
TGTGCCAGCAGACCAACAGGGGGTGACACCGGGGAGCTGTTTTTT
>TRBV5-6|NA|NA|TRBJ2-5
CASGERKETQYF
TGTGCCAGCGGGGAGCGGAAGGAGACCCAGTACTTC
>TRBV7-6|few|NA|TRBJ2-2
CASSKTGNTGELFF
TGTGCCAGCAGCAAGACAGGGAACACCGGGGAGCTGTTTTTT
>TRBV6-1|NA|TRBD1|TRBJ1-6
CASSDRQGNSPLHF
TGTGCCAGCAGTGATCGACAGGGAAATTCACCCCTCCACTTT
>TRBV5-6|few|NA|TRBJ2-1
CASSLPGAYNEQFF
TGTGCCAGCAGCTTACCAGGGGCCTACAATGAGCAGTTCTTC
>TRBV5-4|NA|TRBD1|TRBJ1-6
CASSLAGTGGSPLHF
TGTGCCAGCAGCTTGGCAGGGACAGGGGGCTCACCCCTCCACTTT
>TRBV19|few|NA|TRBJ1-5
CASSMGAGLQPQHF
TGTGCCAGTAGTATGGGGGCAGGGTTGCAGCCCCAGCATTTT
>TRBV18|NA|NA|TRBJ2-3
CASSPQWTVTTDTQYF
TGTGCCAGCTCACCTCAATGGACAGTTACAACAGATACGCAGTATTTT
>TRBV10-3|NA|NA|TRBJ2-7
CAITHSPASYEQYF
TGTGCCATCACCCACAGCCCCGCTTCCTACGAGCAGTACTTC
>TRBV5-8|NA|NA|TRBJ2-1
CASSSGVARRDNEQFF
TGTGCCAGCAGCTCAGGTGTCGCCCGTAGAGACAATGAGCAGTTCTTC
>TRBV2|NA|NA|TRBJ2-1
CATGEQTNEQFF
TGTGCCACCGGGGAGCAGACCAATGAGCAGTTCTTC
>TRBV6-6|NA|TRBD2|TRBJ2-2
CASSSGAGGSGELFF
TGTGCCAGCAGTTCGGGGGCGGGGGGCTCCGGGGAGCTGTTTTTT
>TRBV28|NA|NA|TRBJ2-6
CASSFSGFGANVLTF
TGTGCCAGCAGTTTTTCAGGGTTCGGGGCCAACGTCCTGACTTTC
>TRBV10-1|NA|TRBD1|TRBJ2-1
CASSLDRSSYNEQFF
TGCGCCAGCAGCTTGGACAGGAGCTCCTACAATGAGCAGTTCTTC
>TRBV7-2|NA|TRBD2|TRBJ2-3
CASSLVGLAGGGDTQYF
TGTGCCAGCAGCTTAGTAGGACTAGCGGGGGGCGGGGATACGCAGTATTTT
>TRBV5-1|NA|NA|TRBJ2-3
CASSTPSTTDTQYF
TGCGCCAGCAGCACACCGTCCACCACAGATACGCAGTATTTT
>TRBV15|NA|NA|TRBJ2-7
CATSLGTTYEQYF
TGTGCCACCAGCTTGGGGACAACCTACGAGCAGTACTTC
>TRBV7-9|NA|NA|TRBJ1-6
CASSSLRSLYNSPLHF
TGTGCCAGCAGCTCCCTCCGGTCTCTCTATAATTCACCCCTCCACTTT
>TRBV6-5|NA|TRBD1|TRBJ1-1
CASSRQGGTEAFF
TGTGCCAGCAGCCGACAGGGAGGCACTGAAGCTTTCTTT